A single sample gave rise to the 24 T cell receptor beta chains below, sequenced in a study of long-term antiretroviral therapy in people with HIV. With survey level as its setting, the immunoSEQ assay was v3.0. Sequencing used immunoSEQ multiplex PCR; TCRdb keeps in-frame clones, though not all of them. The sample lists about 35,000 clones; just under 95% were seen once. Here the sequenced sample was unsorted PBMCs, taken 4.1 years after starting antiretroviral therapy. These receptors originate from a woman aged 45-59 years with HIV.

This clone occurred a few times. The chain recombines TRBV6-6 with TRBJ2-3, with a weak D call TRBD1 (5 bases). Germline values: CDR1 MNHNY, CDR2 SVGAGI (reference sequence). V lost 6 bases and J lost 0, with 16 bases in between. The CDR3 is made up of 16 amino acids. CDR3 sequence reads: CASSPRQIASTDTQYF. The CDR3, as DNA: TGTGCCAGCAGCCCCCGACAGATAGCTAGCACAGATACGCAGTATTTT.

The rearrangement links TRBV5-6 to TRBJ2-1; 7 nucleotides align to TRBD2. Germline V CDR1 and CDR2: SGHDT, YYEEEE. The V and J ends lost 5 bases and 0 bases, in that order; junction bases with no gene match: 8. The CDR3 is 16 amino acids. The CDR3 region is CASSGMGGYSYNEQFF. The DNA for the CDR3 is TGTGCCAGCAGTGGAATGGGGGGGTACTCCTACAATGAGCAGTTCTTC.

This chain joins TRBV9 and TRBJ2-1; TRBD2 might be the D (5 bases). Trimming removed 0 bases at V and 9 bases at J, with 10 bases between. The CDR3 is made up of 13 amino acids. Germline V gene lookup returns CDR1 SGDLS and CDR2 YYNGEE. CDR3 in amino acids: CASSVAVGVEQFF. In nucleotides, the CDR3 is TGTGCCAGCAGCGTAGCTGTCGGGGTTGAGCAGTTCTTC.

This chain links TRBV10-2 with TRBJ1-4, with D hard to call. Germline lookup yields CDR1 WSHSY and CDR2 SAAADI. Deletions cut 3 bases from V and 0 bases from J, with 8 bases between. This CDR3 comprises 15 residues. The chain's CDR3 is CASSDSLATNEKLFF. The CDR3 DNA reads TGCGCCAGCAGTGACAGCCTTGCAACTAATGAAAAACTGTTTTTT.

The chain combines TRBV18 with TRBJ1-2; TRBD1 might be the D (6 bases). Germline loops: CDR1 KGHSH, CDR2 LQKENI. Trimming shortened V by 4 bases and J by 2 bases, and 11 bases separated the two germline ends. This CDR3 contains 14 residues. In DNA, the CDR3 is TGTGCCAGCTCACTGCCAGGGGAAAACTATGGCTACACCTTC. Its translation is CASSLPGENYGYTF.

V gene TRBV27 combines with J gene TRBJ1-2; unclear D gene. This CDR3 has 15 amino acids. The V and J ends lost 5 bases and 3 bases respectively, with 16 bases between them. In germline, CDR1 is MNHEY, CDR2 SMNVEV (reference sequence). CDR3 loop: CASSREGFLDYGYTF. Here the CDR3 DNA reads TGTGCCAGCAGTCGGGAAGGGTTCTTGGACTATGGCTACACCTTC.

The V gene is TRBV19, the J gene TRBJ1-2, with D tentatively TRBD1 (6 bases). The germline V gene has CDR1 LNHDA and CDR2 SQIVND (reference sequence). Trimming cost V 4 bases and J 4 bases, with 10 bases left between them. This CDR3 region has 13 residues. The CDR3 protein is CASSNTGSYGYTF. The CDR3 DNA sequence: TGTGCCAGTAGTAATACAGGGTCCTATGGCTACACCTTC.

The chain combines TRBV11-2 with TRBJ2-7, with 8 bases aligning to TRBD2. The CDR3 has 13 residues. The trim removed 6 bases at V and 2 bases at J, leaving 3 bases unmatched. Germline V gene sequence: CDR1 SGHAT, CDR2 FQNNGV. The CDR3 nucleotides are TGTGCCAGCAGAGTTAGCGGGGCCTACGAGCAGTACTTC. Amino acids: CASRVSGAYEQYF.

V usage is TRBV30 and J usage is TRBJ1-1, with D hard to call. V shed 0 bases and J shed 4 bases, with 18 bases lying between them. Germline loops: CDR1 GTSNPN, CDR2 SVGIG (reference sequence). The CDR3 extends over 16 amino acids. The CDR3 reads CAWSVLSPGGLTEAFF. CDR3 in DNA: TGTGCCTGGAGTGTACTGTCTCCCGGAGGGCTCACTGAAGCTTTCTTT. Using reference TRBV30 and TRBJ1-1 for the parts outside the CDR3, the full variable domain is SQTIHQWPATLVQPVGSPLSLECTVEGTSNPNLYWYRQAAGRGLQLLFYSVGIGQISSEVPQNLSASRPQDRQFILSSKKLLLSDSGFYLCAWSVLSPGGLTEAFFGQGTRLTVV.

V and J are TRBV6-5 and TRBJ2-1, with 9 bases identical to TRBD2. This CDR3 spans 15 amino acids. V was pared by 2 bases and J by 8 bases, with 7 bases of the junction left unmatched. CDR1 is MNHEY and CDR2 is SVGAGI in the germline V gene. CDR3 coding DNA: TGTGCCAGCAGTTACGGGACTAGCCTGATCGATGAGCAGTTCTTC. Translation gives CASSYGTSLIDEQFF.

The CDR3 sequence: CASSIDRQETQYF. In nucleotides, the CDR3 is TGTGCCAGTAGTATCGACAGACAAGAGACCCAGTACTTC. The V call is TRBV19, the J call TRBJ2-5, with D possibly TRBD1 on 5 matching bases. CDR3 length: 13 amino acids. Germline CDR1 LNHDA, CDR2 SQIVND (reference sequence). The germline V and J ends were trimmed by 3 bases and 2 bases, with 7 bases remaining between them.

CDR3 residues: CASSRETGRQANYGYTF. In DNA, the CDR3 is TGTGCCAGCAGTCGTGAGACAGGGAGACAAGCTAACTATGGCTACACCTTC. The chain joins TRBV5-4 to TRBJ1-2; 7 bases are shared with TRBD1. CDR1 and CDR2 (germline): SGHNT, YYREEE (reference sequence). The ends lost 5 bases at V and 0 bases at J; junction bases unmatched: 13. The CDR3 has 17 amino acids.

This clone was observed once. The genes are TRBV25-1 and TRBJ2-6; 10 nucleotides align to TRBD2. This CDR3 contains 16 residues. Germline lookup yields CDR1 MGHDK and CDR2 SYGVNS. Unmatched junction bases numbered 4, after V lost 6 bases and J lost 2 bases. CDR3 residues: CASSLAGGPGANVLTF. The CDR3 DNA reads TGTGCCAGCAGCTTAGCGGGGGGCCCTGGGGCCAACGTCCTGACTTTC.

The CDR3 sequence is CASSYGQGIGNTEAFF. CDR3 coding DNA: TGTGCCAGCAGTTACGGGCAGGGGATCGGGAACACTGAAGCTTTCTTT. The chain employs TRBV6-5 and TRBJ1-1, with TRBD1 as a possible D gene (6 bases). Germline V gene lookup returns CDR1 MNHEY and CDR2 SVGAGI. V lost 2 bases and J lost 1, with 14 bases in between. The length of the CDR3 is 16 residues.

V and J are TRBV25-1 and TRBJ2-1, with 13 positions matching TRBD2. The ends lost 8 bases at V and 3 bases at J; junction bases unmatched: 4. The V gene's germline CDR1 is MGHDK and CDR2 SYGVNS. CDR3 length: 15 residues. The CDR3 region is CASSGTSGVYNEQFF. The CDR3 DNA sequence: TGTGCCAGCTCCGGGACTAGCGGGGTCTACAATGAGCAGTTCTTC.

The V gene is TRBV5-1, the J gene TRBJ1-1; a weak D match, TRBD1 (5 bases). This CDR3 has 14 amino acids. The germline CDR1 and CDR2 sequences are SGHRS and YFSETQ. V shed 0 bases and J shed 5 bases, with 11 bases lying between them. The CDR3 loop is CASSLAGEATEAFF. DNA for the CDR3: TGCGCCAGCAGCTTGGCGGGGGAGGCAACTGAAGCTTTCTTT.

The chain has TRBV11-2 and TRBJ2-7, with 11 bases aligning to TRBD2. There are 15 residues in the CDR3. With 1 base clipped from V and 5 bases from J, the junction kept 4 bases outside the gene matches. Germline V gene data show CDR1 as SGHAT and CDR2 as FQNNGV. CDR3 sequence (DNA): TGTGCCAGCAGCTTAGGGTCTAGCGGGGGGCACGAGCAGTACTTC. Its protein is CASSLGSSGGHEQYF.

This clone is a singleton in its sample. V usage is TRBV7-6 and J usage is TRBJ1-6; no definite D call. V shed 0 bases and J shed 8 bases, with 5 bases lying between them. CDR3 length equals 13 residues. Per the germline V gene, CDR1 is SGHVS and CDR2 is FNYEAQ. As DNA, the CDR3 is TGTGCCAGCAGCTTAGCCGCGGATTCACCCCTCCACTTT. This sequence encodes CASSLAADSPLHF. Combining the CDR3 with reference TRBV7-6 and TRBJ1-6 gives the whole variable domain GAGVSQSPRYKVTKRGQDVALRCDPISGHVSLYWYRQALGQGPEFLTYFNYEAQQDKSGLPNDRFSAERPEGSISTLTIQRTEQRDSAMYRCASSLAADSPLHFGNGTRLTVT.

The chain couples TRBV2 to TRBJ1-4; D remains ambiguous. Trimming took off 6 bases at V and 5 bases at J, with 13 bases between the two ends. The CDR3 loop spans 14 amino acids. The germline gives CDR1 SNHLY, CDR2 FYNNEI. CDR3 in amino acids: CASRWTEANEKLFF. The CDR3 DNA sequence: TGTGCCAGCAGATGGACGGAGGCCAATGAAAAACTGTTTTTT.

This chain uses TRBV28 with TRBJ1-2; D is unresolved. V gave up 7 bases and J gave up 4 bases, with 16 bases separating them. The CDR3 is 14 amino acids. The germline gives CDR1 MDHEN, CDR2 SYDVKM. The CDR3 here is CASTSPAESYGYTF. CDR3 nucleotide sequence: TGTGCCAGCACCTCCCCGGCGGAGTCCTATGGCTACACCTTC.

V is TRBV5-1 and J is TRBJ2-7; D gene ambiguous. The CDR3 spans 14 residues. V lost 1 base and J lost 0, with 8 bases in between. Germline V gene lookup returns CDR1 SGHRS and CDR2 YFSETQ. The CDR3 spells CASSLSGGSYEQYF. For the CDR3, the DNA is TGCGCCAGCAGCTTGTCCGGCGGCTCCTACGAGCAGTACTTC.

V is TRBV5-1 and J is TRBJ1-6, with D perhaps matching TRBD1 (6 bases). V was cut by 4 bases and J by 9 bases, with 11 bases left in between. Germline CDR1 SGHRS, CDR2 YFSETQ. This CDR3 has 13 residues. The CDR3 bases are TGCGCCAGCAGCCTGGACAGTATTTCACCCCTCCACTTT. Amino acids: CASSLDSISPLHF.

CDR3 DNA: TGTGCCAGCAGCTTAGTCTTTGGAGCGGGGGGGCGTGGTGAGCAGTACTTC. This encodes CASSLVFGAGGRGEQYF. The chain employs TRBV7-6 and TRBJ2-7; 10 positions agree with TRBD2. V shed 1 base, J shed 7 bases, and the junction held 13 bases outside the gene matches. Per the germline V gene, CDR1 is SGHVS and CDR2 is FNYEAQ. The CDR3 runs 17 residues.

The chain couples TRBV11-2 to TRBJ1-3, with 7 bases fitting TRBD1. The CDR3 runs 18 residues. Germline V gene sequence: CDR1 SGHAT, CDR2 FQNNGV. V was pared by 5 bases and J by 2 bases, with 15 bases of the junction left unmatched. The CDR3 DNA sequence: TGTGCCAGCAGCCCCTACCCCCCGGACAGGCAAACTGGAAACACCATATATTTT. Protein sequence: CASSPYPPDRQTGNTIYF.